This is a list of T cell receptor beta chains from one sample in a study of post-analysis software for immune sequencing data. TCRdb re-analysed the PCR reads in MiXCR, keeping a single row per CDR3 protein. Among hundreds of thousands of distinct CDR3 sequences listed, 40% to 55% were seen once. The sequenced sample was blood. The receptor source for this set is a girl aged 10 to 17 with multiple sclerosis. Each CDR3 is given with its conserved first and last residue. Fields, in order: J gene, D gene, V gene, clone size, CDR3 DNA, CDR3 protein. D genes are given only for firm matches. Clone size is stated in some rows and not others, as once, few, many or a class when expanded.

J: TRBJ2-1
D: TRBD2
V: TRBV11-2
size: -
DNA: TGTGCCAGCAGCCTCGAGAGGGACTACCTCAATGAGCAGTTCTTC
CDR3: CASSLERDYLNEQFF

J: TRBJ1-1
D: -
V: TRBV12-3/TRBV12-4
size: -
DNA: TGTGCCAGCAGCGGGCCTGAAGCTTTCTTT
CDR3: CASSGPEAFF

J: TRBJ2-7
D: TRBD2
V: TRBV9
size: -
DNA: TGTGCCAGCAGCGTAGGGACTAGCGGGAGGTACGAGCAGTACTTC
CDR3: CASSVGTSGRYEQYF

J: TRBJ2-1
D: -
V: TRBV9
size: -
DNA: TGTGCCAGCAGCGTAACCAGCAGGAATAAGCAGTTCTTC
CDR3: CASSVTSRNKQFF

J: TRBJ1-4
D: -
V: TRBV11-2
size: few
DNA: TGTGCCAGCAGCTTAGGCCATATGGAAAAACTGTTTTTT
CDR3: CASSLGHMEKLFF

J: TRBJ2-7
D: -
V: TRBV28
size: -
DNA: TGTGCCAGCACTGGGAGGAGACAGCTCTCCTACGAGCAGTACTTC
CDR3: CASTGRRQLSYEQYF

J: TRBJ2-7
D: TRBD2
V: TRBV4-3
size: -
DNA: TGCGCCAGCAGCCCTACCCCATGGACTAGCGGGAGGACCTACGAGCAGTACTTC
CDR3: CASSPTPWTSGRTYEQYF

J: TRBJ1-5
D: -
V: TRBV15
size: few
DNA: TGTGCCACCAGCAGAGCGGGCCAGAGCAATCAGCCCCAGCATTTT
CDR3: CATSRAGQSNQPQHF

J: TRBJ2-1
D: -
V: TRBV18
size: -
DNA: TGTGCCAGCTCACCACCAGGTACAGACAATGAGCAGTTCTTC
CDR3: CASSPPGTDNEQFF

J: TRBJ2-3
D: -
V: TRBV10-1
size: -
DNA: TGCGCCAGCAGTTTGGCTACTCGCACAGATACGCAGTATTTT
CDR3: CASSLATRTDTQYF

J: TRBJ2-5
D: TRBD2
V: TRBV29-1
size: -
DNA: TGCAGCGTGGAAAGGACTAGCGTTGGCGGGGAGCAGTACTTC
CDR3: CSVERTSVGGEQYF

J: TRBJ2-1
D: TRBD1
V: TRBV12-3/TRBV12-4
size: -
DNA: TGTGCCAGCAGCCCCGGACAGGGGAAAAGGAATGAGCAGTTCTTC
CDR3: CASSPGQGKRNEQFF

J: TRBJ2-7
D: TRBD2
V: TRBV12-3/TRBV12-4
size: -
DNA: TGTGCCAGCAGTCCCGAGGGACTAGCGGGAGGGGAGGGTACCTACGAGCAGTACTTC
CDR3: CASSPEGLAGGEGTYEQYF

J: TRBJ2-3
D: TRBD1
V: TRBV12-3/TRBV12-4
size: once
DNA: TGTGCCAGCAGTTCCGGACAGGGGGCGAACGGAGATACGCAGTATTTT
CDR3: CASSSGQGANGDTQYF